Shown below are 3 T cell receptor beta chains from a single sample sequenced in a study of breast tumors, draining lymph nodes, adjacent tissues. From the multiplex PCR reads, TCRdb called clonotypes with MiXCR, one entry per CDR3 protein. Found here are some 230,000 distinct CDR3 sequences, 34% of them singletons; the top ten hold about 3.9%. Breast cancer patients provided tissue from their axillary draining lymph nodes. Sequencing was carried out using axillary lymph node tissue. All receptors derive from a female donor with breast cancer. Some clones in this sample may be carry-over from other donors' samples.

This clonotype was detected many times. CDR3: CASSQGSSYGYTF. CDR3 coding DNA: TGTGCCAGCAGCCAAGGGTCGTCCTATGGCTACACCTTC. The gene calls are TRBV7-2 and TRBJ1-2; no clear D. The CDR3 contains 13 residues. CDR1 is SGHTA and CDR2 is FQGNSA in the germline V gene. V lost 5 bases and J lost 4, with 11 bases in between.

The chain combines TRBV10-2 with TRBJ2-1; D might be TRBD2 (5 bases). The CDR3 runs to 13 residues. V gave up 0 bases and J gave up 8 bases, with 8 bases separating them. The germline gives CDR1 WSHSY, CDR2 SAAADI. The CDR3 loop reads CASSESSGYEQFF. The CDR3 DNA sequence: TGCGCCAGCAGTGAGTCCTCGGGGTATGAGCAGTTCTTC.

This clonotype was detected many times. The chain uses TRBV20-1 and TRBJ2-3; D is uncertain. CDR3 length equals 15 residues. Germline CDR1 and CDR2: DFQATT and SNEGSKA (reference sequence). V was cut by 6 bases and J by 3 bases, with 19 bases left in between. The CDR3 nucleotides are TGCAGTGCGGGCCAACGTGGGTTGGGAACAGATACGCAGTATTTT. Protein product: CSAGQRGLGTDTQYF.